Sequencing of this TCR beta chain was carried out in a study of a mutant IDH1 vaccine in newly diagnosed glioma. Across the whole study: Treated patients showed a male proportion of roughly 62%, a female proportion of roughly 38%, and a mean age of about 44 years.

Time point in this sample: baseline, week 1 (first vaccination visit). Sample treatment: pre-vaccination baseline after standard-of-care therapy. Astrocytomas that were new, WHO grade 3 or 4, IDH1-mutant and ATRX-lost were present in the donors. TCRdb's table, derived via immunoSEQ multiplex PCR, lists solely in-frame clones and lacks some. Of about 100,000 clones detected, around 77% appear once; the ten largest clones hold around 7.5%. CDR1 and CDR2 (germline): LNHDA, SQIVND (reference sequence). V shed 4 bases, J shed 5 bases, and the junction held 7 bases outside the gene matches. The CDR3 covers 15 residues. Study-wide points: Vaccination elicited immune responses in approximately 92% of patients.

Note on this clone: Its antigen is not known.

This sequence was found in a man in his forties with glioma. Sequencing used PBMCs, obtained from a glioma patient treated with radiotherapy, temozolomide or both. The chain links TRBV19 to TRBJ1-5; TRBD1 matches at 8 bases. CDR3 loop: CASSTDTGGHQPQHF. CDR3 in DNA: TGTGCCAGTAGTACCGACACAGGGGGGCATCAGCCCCAGCATTTT.